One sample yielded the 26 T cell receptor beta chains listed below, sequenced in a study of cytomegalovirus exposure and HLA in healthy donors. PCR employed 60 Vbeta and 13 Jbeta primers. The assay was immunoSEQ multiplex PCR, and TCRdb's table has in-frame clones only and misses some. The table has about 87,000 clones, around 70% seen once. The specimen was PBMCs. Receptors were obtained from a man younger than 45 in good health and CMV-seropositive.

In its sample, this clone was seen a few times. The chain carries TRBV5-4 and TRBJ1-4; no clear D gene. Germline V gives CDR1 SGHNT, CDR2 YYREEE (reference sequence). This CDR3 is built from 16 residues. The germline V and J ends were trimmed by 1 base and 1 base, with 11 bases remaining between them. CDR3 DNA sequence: TGTGCCAGCAGCTTGAGAGGGTTGGGAACTAATGAAAAACTGTTTTTT. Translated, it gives CASSLRGLGTNEKLFF. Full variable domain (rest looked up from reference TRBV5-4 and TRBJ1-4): ETGVTQSPTHLIKTRGQQVTLRCSSQSGHNTVSWYQQALGQGPQFIFQYYREEENGRGNFPPRFSGLQFPNYSSELNVNALELDDSALYLCASSLRGLGTNEKLFFGSGTQLSVL.

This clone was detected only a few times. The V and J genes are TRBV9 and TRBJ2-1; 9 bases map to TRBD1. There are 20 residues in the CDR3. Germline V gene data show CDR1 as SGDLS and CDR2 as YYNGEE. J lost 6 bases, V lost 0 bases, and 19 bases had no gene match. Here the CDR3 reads CASSVEWQRTGVGSRNEQFF. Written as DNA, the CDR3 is TGTGCCAGCAGCGTAGAGTGGCAGAGGACAGGGGTCGGCTCACGCAATGAGCAGTTCTTC.

CDR3 DNA: TGTGCCAGCAGTAAACTAGCGGGAGGGCAGTTCTTC. Translating it yields CASSKLAGGQFF. The chain recombines TRBV6-5 with TRBJ2-1; TRBD2 matches 12 bases. The CDR3 contains 12 residues. V was pared by 5 bases and J by 12 bases, with 2 bases of the junction left unmatched. The germline V gene encodes CDR1 MNHEY and CDR2 SVGAGI.

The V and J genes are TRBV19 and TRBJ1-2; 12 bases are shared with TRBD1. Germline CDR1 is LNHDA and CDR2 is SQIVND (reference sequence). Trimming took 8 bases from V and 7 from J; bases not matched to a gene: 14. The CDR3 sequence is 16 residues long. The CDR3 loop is CASAEQGTGGASGYTF. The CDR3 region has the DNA TGTGCCAGTGCCGAGCAAGGGACAGGGGGCGCTTCTGGCTACACCTTC.

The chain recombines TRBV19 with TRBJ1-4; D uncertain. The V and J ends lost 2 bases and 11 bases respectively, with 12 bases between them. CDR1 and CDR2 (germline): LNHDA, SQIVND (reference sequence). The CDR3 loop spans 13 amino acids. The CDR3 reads CASSIRAEEKLFF. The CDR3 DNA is TGTGCCAGTAGTATAAGAGCCGAGGAGAAACTGTTTTTT.

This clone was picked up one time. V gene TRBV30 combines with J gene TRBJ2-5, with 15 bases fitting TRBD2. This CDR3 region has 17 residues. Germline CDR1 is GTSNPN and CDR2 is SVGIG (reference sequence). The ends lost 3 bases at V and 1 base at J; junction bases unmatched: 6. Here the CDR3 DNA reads TGTGCCTGGAGAGAAGGGACTAGCGGGGGGTTCCAAGAGACCCAGTACTTC. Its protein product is CAWREGTSGGFQETQYF.

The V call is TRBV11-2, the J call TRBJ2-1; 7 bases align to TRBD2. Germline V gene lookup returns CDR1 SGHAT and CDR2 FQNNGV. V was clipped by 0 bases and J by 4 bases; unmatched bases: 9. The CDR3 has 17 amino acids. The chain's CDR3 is CASSLDRRAGYYNEQFF. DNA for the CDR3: TGTGCCAGCAGCTTAGATCGCAGAGCGGGGTATTACAATGAGCAGTTCTTC.

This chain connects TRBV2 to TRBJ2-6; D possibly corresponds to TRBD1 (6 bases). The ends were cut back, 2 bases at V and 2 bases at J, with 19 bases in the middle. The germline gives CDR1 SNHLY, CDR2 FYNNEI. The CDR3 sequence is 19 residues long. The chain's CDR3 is CASSESATGWFTGANVLTF. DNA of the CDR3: TGTGCCAGCAGTGAAAGTGCTACAGGGTGGTTTACTGGGGCCAACGTCCTGACTTTC.

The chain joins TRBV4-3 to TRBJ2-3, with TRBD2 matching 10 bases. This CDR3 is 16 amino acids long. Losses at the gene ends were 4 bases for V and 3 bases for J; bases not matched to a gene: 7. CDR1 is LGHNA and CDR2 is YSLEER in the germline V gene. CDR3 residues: CASSRLAGVETDTQYF. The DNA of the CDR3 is TGCGCCAGCAGCCGCCTAGCGGGAGTAGAGACAGATACGCAGTATTTT.

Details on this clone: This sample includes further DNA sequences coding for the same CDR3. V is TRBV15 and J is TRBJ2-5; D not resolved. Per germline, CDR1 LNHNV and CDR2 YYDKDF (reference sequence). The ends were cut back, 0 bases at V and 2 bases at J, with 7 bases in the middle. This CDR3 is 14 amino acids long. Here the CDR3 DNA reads TGTGCCACCAGCAGAGATCCCGGTCAAGAGACCCAGTACTTC. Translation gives CATSRDPGQETQYF.

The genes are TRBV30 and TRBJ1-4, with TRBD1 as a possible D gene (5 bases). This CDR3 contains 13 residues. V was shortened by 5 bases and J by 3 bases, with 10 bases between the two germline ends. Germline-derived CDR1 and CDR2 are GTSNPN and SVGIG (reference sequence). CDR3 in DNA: TGTGCCTGGGGGGGGATACCTAATGAAAAACTGTTTTTT. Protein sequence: CAWGGIPNEKLFF.

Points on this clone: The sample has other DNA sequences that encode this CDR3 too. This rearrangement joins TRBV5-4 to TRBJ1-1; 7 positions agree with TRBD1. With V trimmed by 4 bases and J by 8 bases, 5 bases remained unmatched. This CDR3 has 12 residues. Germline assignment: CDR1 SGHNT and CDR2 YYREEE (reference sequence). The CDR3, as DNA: TGTGCCAGCAGCCTCGGGACAGAAGAAGCTTTCTTT. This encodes CASSLGTEEAFF.

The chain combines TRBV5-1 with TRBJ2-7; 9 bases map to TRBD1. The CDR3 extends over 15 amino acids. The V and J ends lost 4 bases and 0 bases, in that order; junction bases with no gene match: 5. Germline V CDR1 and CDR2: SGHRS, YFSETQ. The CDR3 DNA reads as TGCGCCAGCAGCCCCATGGACAGGGGCTCCTACGAGCAGTACTTC. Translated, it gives CASSPMDRGSYEQYF.

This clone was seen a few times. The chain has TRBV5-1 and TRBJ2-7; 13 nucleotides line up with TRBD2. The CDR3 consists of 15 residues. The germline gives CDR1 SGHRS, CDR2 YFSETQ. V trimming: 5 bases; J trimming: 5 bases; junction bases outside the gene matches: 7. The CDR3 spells CASRPTSGGVNEQYF. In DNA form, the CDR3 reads TGCGCCAGCAGACCAACTAGCGGGGGGGTTAACGAGCAGTACTTC.

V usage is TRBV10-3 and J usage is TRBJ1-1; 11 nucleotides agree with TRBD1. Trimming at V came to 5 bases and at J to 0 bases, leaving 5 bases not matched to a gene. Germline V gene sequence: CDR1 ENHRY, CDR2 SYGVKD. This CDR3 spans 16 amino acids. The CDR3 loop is CAISKPGQGVNTEAFF. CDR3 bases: TGTGCCATCAGTAAACCGGGACAGGGGGTGAACACTGAAGCTTTCTTT.

CDR3 in DNA: TGCGCCAGCAGCCAAGCCCCGGGACAGGGGTCTATTGAGCAGTACTTC. It translates to CASSQAPGQGSIEQYF. This sequence joins TRBV4-1 and TRBJ2-7, with 10 bases that match TRBD1. This CDR3 region has 16 residues. CDR1 and CDR2 (germline): MGHRA, YSYEKL. Trimming removed 1 base from V and 7 bases from J; junction bases left unmatched: 10.

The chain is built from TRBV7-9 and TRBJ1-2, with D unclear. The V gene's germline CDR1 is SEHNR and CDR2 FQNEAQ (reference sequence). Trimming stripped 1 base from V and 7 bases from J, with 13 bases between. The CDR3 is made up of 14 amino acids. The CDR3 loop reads CASSLEEGMGGYTF. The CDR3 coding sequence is TGTGCCAGCAGCTTAGAGGAGGGCATGGGTGGCTACACCTTC. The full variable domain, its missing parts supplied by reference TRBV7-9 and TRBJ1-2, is DTGVSQNPRHKITKRGQNVTFRCDPISEHNRLYWYRQTLGQGPEFLTYFQNEAQLEKSRLLSDRFSAERPKGSFSTLEIQRTEQGDSAMYLCASSLEEGMGGYTFGSGTRLTVV.

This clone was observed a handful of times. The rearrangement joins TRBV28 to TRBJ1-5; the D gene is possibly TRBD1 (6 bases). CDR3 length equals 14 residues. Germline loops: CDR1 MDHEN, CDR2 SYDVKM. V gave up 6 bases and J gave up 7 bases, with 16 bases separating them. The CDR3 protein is CASRPTGGGQPQHF. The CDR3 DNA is TGTGCCAGCAGACCAACGGGGGGCGGACAGCCCCAGCATTTT. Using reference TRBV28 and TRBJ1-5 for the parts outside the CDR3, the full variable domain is DVKVTQSSRYLVKRTGEKVFLECVQDMDHENMFWYRQDPGLGLRLIYFSYDVKMKEKGDIPEGYSVSREKKERFSLILESASTNQTSMYLCASRPTGGGQPQHFGDGTRLSIL.

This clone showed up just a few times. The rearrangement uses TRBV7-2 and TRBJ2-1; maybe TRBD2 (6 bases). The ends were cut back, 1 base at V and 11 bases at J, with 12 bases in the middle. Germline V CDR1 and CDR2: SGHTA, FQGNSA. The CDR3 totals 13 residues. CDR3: CASSLGASAKQFF. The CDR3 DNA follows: TGTGCCAGCAGCTTAGGGGCTAGCGCCAAGCAGTTCTTC.

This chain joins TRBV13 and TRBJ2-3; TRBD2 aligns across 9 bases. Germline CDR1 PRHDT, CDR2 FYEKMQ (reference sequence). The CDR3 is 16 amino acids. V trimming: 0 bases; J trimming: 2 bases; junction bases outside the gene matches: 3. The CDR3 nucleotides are TGTGCCAGCAGCTTAGGCCTAGCGGGGTCCACAGATACGCAGTATTTT. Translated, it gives CASSLGLAGSTDTQYF.

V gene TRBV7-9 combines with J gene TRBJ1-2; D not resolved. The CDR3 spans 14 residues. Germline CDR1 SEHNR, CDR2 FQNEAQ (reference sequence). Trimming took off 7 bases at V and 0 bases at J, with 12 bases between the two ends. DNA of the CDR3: TGTGCCAGCACCCCAGCGAGGGCTAACTATGGCTACACCTTC. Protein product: CASTPARANYGYTF.

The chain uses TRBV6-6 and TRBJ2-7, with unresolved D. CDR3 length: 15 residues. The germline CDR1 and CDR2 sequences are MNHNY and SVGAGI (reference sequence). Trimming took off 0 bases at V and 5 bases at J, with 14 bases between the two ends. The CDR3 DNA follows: TGTGCCAGCAGTTACTCCCGGTTAAACCTCCACGAGCAGTACTTC. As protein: CASSYSRLNLHEQYF.

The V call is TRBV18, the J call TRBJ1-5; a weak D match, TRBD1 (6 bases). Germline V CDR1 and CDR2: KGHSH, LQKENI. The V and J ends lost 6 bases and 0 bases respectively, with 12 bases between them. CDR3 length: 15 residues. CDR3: CASSGTRDSNQPQHF. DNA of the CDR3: TGTGCCAGCTCGGGGACACGCGATAGCAATCAGCCCCAGCATTTT.

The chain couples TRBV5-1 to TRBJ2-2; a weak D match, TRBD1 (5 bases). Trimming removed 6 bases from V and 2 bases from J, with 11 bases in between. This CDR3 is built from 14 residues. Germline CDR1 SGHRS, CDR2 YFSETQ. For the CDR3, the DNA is TGCGCCAGCACCAGCAGGGAAAACACCGGGGAGCTGTTTTTT. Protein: CASTSRENTGELFF.

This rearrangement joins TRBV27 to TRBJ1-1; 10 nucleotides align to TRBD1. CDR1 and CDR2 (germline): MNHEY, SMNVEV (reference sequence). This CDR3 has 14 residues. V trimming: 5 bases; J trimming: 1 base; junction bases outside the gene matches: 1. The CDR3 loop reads CASSRQGANTEAFF. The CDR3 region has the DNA TGTGCCAGCAGTCGACAGGGGGCGAACACTGAAGCTTTCTTT.

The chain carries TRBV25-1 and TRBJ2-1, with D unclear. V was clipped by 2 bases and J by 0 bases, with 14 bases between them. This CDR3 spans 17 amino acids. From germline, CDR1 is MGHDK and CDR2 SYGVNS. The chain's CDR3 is CASSELVIPSSYNEQFF. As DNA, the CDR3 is TGTGCCAGCAGTGAACTCGTAATCCCCAGCTCCTACAATGAGCAGTTCTTC.